This TCR beta chain was sequenced for a study of cytomegalovirus exposure and HLA in healthy donors. About the research overall: The same platform used for the 666 first-cohort repertoires was also used for the 95 to 150 validation repertoires, as a later analysis reported. Notes on the study in general: Researchers counted 180 or so TCR beta chains as cytomegalovirus-associated. Reported performance of the classifier showed diagnosis of cytomegalovirus status with high specificity and sensitivity.

Generated by immunoSEQ multiplex PCR, the TCRdb table keeps only in-frame clones and is missing some. The data show over 85,000 clones, with roughly 92% seen just once and around 1.1% held by the top ten. The donors formed part of the approximately 130-subject validation cohort, distinct from the roughly 730-subject first cohort. Notes on this clone: Its antigen is unidentified.

The origin of this receptor is a woman in her 30s in good health and CMV-seropositive. What was sequenced was PBMCs.

The CDR3 reads CASSFLAGESGYEQYF. The CDR3 DNA sequence: TGTGCCAGCAGTTTTCTAGCGGGAGAATCAGGCTACGAGCAGTACTTC. The rearrangement joins TRBV27 to TRBJ2-7, with 10 bases lining up with TRBD2. The germline V gene encodes CDR1 MNHEY and CDR2 SMNVEV (reference sequence). The CDR3 is 16 amino acids. With 3 bases clipped from V and 3 bases from J, the junction kept 8 bases outside the gene matches.